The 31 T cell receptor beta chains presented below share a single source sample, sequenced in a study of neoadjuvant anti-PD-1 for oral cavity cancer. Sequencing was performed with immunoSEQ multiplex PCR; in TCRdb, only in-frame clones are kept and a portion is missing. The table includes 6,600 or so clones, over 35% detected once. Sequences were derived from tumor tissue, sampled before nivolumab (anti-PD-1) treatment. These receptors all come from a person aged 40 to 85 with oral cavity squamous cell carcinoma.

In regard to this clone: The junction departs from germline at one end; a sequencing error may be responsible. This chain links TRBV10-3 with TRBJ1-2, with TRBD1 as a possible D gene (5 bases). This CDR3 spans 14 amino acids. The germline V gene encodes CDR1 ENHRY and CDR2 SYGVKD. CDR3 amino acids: CASSEWAGRDGYTF. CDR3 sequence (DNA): TGTGCCAGCAGTGAATGGGCAGGGAGAGATGGCTACACCTTC.

The CDR3 nucleotides are TGTGCCAGCAGCAGCCACCAGGGGCGAGTGAACACTGAAGCTTTCTTT. Its protein is CASSSHQGRVNTEAFF. The genes are TRBV11-2 and TRBJ1-1; TRBD1 might be the D (6 bases). CDR3 length: 16 amino acids. The V gene's germline CDR1 is SGHAT and CDR2 FQNNGV. The V end lost 5 bases, the J end lost 0 bases, and 16 bases lay between the germline ends.

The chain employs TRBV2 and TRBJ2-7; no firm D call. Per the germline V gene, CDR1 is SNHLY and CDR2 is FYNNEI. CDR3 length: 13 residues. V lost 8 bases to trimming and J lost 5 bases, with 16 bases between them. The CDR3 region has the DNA TGTGCCAGCTGTAGGATGGGCCGAGACGAGCAGTACTTC. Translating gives CASCRMGRDEQYF. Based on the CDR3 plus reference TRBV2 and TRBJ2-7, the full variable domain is EPEVTQTPSHQVTQMGQEVILRCVPISNHLYFYWYRQILGQKVEFLVSFYNNEISEKSEIFDDQFSVERPDGSNFTLKIRSTKLEDSAMYFCASCRMGRDEQYFGPGTRLTVT.

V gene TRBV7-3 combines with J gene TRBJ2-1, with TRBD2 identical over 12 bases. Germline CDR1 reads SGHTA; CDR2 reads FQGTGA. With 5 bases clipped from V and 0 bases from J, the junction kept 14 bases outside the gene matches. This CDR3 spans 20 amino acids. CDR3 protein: CASSQTSGGTKWSSYNEQFF. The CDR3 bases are TGTGCCAGCAGCCAGACTAGCGGGGGTACAAAATGGTCCTCCTACAATGAGCAGTTCTTC.

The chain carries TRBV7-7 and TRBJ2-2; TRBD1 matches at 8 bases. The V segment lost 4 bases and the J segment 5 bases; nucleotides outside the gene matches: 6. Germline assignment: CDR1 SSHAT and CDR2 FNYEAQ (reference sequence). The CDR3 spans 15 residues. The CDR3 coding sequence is TGTGCCAGCAGCTCGCGGACAGGGTGGACCGGGGAGCTGTTTTTT. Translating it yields CASSSRTGWTGELFF.

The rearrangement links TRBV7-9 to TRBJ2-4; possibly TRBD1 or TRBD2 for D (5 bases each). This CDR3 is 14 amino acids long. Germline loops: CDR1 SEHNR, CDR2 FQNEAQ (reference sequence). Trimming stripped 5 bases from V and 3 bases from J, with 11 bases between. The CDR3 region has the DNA TGTGCCAGCAGCCGTGGGGGAGACAAAAACATTCAGTACTTC. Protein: CASSRGGDKNIQYF.

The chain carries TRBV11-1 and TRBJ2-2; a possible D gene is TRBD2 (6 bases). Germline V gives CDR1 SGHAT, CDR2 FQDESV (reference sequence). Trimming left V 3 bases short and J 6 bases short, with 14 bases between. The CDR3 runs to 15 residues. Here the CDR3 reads CASSFRLGVAGELFF. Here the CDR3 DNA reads TGTGCCAGCAGCTTCCGACTAGGTGTGGCCGGGGAGCTGTTTTTT.

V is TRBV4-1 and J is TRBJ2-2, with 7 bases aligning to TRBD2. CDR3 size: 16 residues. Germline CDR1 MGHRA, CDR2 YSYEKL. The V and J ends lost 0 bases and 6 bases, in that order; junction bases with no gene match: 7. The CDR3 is CASSQDSRLAPGELFF. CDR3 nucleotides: TGCGCCAGCAGCCAAGACTCCCGACTAGCTCCCGGGGAGCTGTTTTTT.

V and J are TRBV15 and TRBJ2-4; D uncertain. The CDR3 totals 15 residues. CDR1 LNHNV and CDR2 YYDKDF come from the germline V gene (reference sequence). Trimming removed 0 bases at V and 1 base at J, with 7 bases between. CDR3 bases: TGTGCCACCAGCAGAGATGCGGCTGCCAAAAACATTCAGTACTTC. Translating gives CATSRDAAAKNIQYF. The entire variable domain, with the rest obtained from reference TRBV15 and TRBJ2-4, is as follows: DAMVIQNPRYQVTQFGKPVTLSCSQTLNHNVMYWYQQKSSQAPKLLFHYYDKDFNNEADTPDNFQSRRPNTSFCFLDIRSPGLGDTAMYLCATSRDAAAKNIQYFGAGTRLSVL.

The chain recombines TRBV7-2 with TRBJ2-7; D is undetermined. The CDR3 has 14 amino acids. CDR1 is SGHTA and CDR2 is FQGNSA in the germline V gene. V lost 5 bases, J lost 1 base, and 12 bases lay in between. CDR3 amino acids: CASSTNDGSYEQYF. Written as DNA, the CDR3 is TGTGCCAGCAGCACGAACGACGGATCCTACGAGCAGTACTTC.

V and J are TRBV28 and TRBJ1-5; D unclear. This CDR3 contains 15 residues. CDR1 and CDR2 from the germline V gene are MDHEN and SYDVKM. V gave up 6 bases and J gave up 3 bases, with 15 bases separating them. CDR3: CASSSLWGPNQPQHF. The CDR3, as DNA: TGTGCCAGCAGCTCGCTTTGGGGTCCCAATCAGCCCCAGCATTTT.

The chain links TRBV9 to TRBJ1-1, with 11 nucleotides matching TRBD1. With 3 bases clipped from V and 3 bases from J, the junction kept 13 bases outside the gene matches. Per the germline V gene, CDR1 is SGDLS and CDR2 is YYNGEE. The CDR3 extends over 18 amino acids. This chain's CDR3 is CASSAHRDRGGFDTEAFF. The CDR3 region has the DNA TGTGCCAGCAGCGCTCACCGGGACAGGGGGGGATTTGACACTGAAGCTTTCTTT.

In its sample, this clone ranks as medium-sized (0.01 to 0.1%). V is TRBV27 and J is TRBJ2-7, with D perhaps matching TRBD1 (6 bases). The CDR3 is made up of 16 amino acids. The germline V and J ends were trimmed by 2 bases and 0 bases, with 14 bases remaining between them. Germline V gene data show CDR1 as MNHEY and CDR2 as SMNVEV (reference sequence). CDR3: CASSLEPTGTSYEQYF. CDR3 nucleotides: TGTGCCAGCAGTTTAGAACCTACAGGGACCTCCTACGAGCAGTACTTC.

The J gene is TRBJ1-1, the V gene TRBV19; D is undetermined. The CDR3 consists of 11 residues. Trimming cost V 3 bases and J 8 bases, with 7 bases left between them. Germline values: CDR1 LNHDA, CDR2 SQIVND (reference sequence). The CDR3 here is CASSISLEAFF. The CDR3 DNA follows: TGTGCCAGTAGTATTTCCCTGGAAGCTTTCTTT.

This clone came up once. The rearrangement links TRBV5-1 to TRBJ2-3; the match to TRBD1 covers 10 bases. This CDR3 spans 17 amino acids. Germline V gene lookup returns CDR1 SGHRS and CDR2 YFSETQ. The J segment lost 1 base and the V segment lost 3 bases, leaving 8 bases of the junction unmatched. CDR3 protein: CASSSAGTGEGTDTQYF. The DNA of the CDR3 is TGCGCCAGCAGCTCCGCCGGGACAGGGGAAGGCACAGATACGCAGTATTTT.

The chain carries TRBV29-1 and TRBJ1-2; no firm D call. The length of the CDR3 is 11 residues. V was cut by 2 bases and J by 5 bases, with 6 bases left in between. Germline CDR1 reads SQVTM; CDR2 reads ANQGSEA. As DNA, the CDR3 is TGCAGCGTTGAACGGAGTTATGGCTACACCTTC. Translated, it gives CSVERSYGYTF.

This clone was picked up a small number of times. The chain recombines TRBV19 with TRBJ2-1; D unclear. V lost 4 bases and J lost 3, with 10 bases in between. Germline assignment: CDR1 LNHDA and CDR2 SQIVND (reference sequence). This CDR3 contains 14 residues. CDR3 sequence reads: CASSKGQDYNEQFF. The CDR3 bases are TGTGCCAGTAGTAAAGGCCAGGACTACAATGAGCAGTTCTTC.

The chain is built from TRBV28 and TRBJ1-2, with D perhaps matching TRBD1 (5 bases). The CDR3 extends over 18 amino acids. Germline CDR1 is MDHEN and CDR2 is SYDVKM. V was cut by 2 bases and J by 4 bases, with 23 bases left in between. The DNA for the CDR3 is TGTGCCAGCAGTTTAATAAGGGGACCGCACGGATTTACCTATGGCTACACCTTC. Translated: CASSLIRGPHGFTYGYTF.

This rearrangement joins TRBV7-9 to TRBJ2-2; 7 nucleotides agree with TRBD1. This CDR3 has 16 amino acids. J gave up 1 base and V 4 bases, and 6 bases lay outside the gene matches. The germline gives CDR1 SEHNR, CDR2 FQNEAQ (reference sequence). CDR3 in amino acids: CASSSRDSWNTGELFF. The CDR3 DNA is TGTGCCAGCAGCTCAAGGGACAGTTGGAACACCGGGGAGCTGTTTTTT.

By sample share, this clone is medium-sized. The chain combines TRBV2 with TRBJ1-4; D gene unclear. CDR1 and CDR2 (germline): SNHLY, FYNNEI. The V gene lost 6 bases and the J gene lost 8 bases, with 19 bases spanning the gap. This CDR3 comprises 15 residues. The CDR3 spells CASRIISAEDEKLFF. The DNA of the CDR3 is TGTGCCAGCAGGATTATAAGCGCAGAGGACGAAAAACTGTTTTTT.

The CDR3 here is CASRRDNSGANVLTF. CDR3 DNA sequence: TGTGCCAGCAGGAGGGACAACTCTGGGGCCAACGTCCTGACTTTC. This chain uses TRBV6-5 with TRBJ2-6; possibly TRBD1 for D (6 bases). The CDR3 sequence is 15 residues long. Looked up from germline, CDR1 is MNHEY and CDR2 is SVGAGI. Deletions cut 6 bases from V and 0 bases from J, with 9 bases between.

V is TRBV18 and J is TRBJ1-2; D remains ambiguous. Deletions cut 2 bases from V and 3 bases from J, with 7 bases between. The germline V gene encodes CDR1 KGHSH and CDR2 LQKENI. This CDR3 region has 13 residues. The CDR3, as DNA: TGTGCCAGCTCACCAGGGGAATACTATGGCTACACCTTC. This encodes CASSPGEYYGYTF.

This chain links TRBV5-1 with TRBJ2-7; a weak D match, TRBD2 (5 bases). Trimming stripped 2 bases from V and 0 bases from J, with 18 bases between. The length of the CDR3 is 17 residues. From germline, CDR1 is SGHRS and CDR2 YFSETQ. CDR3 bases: TGCGCCAGCAGCTTACTTCCCAACACGGGAAGCTCCTACGAGCAGTACTTC. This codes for CASSLLPNTGSSYEQYF.

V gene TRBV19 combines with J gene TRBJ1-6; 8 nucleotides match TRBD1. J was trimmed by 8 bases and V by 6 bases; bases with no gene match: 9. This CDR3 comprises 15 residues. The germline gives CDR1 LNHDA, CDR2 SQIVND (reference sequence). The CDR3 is CASSPLTDRDSPLHF. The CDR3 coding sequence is TGTGCCAGTAGCCCCCTCACGGACAGGGATTCACCCCTCCACTTT.

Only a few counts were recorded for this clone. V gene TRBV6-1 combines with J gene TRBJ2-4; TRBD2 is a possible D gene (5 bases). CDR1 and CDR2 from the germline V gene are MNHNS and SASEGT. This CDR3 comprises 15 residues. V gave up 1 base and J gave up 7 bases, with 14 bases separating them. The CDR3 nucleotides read TGTGCCAGCAGTGAAGGGGCGGGCCAGGTGAACATTCAGTACTTC. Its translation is CASSEGAGQVNIQYF.

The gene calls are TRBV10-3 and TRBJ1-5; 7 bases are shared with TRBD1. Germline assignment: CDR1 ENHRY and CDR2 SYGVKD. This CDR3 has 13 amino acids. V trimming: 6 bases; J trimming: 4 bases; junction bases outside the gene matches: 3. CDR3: CAISGQENQPQHF. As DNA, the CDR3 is TGTGCCATCAGCGGACAGGAAAATCAGCCCCAGCATTTT.

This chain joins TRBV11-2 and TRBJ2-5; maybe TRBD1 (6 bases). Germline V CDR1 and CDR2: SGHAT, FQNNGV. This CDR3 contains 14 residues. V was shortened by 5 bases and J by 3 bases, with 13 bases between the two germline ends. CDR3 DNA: TGTGCCAGCAGCGCCCTGACAGGAAAAGAGACCCAGTACTTC. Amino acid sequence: CASSALTGKETQYF.

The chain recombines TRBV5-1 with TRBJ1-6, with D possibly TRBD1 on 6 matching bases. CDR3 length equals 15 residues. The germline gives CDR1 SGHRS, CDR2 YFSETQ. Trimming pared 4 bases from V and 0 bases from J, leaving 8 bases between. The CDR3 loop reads CASSLDSSYNSPLHF. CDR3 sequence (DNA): TGCGCCAGCAGCCTGGACAGCTCCTATAATTCACCCCTCCACTTT. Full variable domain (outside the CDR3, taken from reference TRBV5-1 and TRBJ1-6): KAGVTQTPRYLIKTRGQQVTLSCSPISGHRSVSWYQQTPGQGLQFLFEYFSETQRNKGNFPGRFSGRQFSNSRSEMNVSTLELGDSALYLCASSLDSSYNSPLHFGNGTRLTVT.

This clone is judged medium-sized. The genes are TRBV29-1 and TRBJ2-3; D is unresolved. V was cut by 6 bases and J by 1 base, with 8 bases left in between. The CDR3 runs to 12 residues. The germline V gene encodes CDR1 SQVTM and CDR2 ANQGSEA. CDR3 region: CSVPWGTDTQYF. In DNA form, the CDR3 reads TGCAGCGTCCCTTGGGGCACAGATACGCAGTATTTT.

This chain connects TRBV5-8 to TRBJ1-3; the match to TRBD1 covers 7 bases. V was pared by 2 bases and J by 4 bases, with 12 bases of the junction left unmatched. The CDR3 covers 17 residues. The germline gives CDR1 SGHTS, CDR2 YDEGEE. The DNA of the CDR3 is TGTGCCAGCAGCTTCCCCACCGGGACAGCGGTCGGAAACACCATATATTTT. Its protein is CASSFPTGTAVGNTIYF. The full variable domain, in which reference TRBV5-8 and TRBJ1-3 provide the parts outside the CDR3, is EAGVTQSPTHLIKTRGQQATLRCSPISGHTSVYWYQQALGLGLQFLLWYDEGEERNRGNFPPRFSGRQFPNYSSELNVNALELEDSALYLCASSFPTGTAVGNTIYFGEGSWLTVV.

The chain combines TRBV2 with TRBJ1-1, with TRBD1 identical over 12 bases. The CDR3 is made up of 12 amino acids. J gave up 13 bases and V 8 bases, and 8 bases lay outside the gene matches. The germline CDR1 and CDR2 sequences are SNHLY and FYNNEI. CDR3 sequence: CASGSGQGASFF. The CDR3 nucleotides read TGTGCCAGCGGATCGGGACAGGGGGCGAGTTTCTTT.